This TCR beta chain was recorded in a study of T cell responses to AZD1222 COVID-19 vaccine. The CDR3 is 15 amino acids. Between the trimmed V and J ends, which lost 6 bases and 2 bases, there was a span of 14 bases. Germline values: CDR1 SGHTA, CDR2 FQGNSA. Findings and caveats of the study: Females outnumbered males among donors, who were mostly white British; clonal diversity was possibly underestimated.

This clone was recorded a few times. No antigen is known for it. Profiling relied on immunoSEQ multiplex PCR, and the TCRdb table lists in-frame clones only, not all of them. Among 100,000 to 150,000 clones, 88% were seen once, and the ten largest hold about 5.4%. Specimen: peripheral blood, collected on day 0 of AZD1222 vaccination. J is TRBJ1-3 and V is TRBV7-2; no reliable D call. The source of this sequence is an adult in good health. In nucleotides, the CDR3 is TGTGCCAGCAGTCCCTGGACGAGGACTGGAAACACCATATATTTT. This gives the protein CASSPWTRTGNTIYF.